This T cell receptor beta chain was profiled in a study of cytomegalovirus exposure and HLA in healthy donors. As for this clone: Its target is unknown.

V lost 0 bases, J lost 0 bases, and 9 bases lay in between. This CDR3 region has 15 residues. From germline, CDR1 is SGHTA and CDR2 FQGNSA. PCR primers comprised 60 Vbeta and 13 Jbeta primers. The data were produced by immunoSEQ multiplex PCR, yet TCRdb's version contains in-frame clones alone and is incomplete. Here the sample spans roughly 200,000 clones, about an eighth being singletons. Study results and caveats: Earlier findings revealed that most TCR beta V segments proved productive either about 87% or about 30% of the time.

The TCR was taken from a man aged 45-65 years in good health and CMV-seropositive. V gene TRBV7-2 combines with J gene TRBJ2-7; D remains ambiguous. Sequenced sample: PBMCs. As DNA, the CDR3 is TGTGCCAGCAGCTTAGCGGGCGACGGCTCCTACGAGCAGTACGTC. Translation gives CASSLAGDGSYEQYV.